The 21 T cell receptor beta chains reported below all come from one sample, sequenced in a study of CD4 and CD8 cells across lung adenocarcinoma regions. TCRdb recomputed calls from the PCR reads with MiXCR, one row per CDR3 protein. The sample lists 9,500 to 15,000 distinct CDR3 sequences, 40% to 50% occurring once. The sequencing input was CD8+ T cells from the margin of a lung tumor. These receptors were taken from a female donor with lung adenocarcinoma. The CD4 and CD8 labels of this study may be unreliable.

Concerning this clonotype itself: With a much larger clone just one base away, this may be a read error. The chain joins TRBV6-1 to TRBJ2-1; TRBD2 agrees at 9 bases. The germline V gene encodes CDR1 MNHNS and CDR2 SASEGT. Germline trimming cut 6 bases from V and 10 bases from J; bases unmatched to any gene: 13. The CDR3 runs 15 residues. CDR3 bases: TGTGCCAGCAGGGGAACCGGGACTAGCTCCTACGAGCAGTTCTTC. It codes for CASRGTGTSSYEQFF.

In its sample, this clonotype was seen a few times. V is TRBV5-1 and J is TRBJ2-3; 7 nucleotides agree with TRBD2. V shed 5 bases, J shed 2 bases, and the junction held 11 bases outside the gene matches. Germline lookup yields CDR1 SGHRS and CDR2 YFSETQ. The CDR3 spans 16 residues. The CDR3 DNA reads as TGCGCCAGCAGTTCGACTTCCGGGGGGTTCACAGATACGCAGTATTTT. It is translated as CASSSTSGGFTDTQYF.

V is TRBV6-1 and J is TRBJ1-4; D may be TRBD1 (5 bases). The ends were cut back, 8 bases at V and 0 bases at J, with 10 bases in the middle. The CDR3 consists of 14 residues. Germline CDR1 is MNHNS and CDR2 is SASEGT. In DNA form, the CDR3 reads TGTGCCAGCGTCCAGGGCCCAACTAATGAAAAACTGTTTTTT. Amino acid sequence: CASVQGPTNEKLFF.

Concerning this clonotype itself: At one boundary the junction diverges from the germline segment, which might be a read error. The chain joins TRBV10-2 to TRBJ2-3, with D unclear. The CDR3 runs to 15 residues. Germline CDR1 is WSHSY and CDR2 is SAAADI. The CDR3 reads CASSVGSSAEDTQYF. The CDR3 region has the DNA TGCGCCAGCAGTGTTGGATCAAGCGCCGAAGATACGCAGTACTTT.

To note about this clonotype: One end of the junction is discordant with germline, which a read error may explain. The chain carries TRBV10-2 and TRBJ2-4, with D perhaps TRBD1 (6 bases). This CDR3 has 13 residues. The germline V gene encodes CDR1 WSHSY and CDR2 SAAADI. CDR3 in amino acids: CAAGMGAKNTQYF. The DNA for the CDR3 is TGCGCAGCCGGGATGGGGGCCAAAAACACTCAGTACTTC.

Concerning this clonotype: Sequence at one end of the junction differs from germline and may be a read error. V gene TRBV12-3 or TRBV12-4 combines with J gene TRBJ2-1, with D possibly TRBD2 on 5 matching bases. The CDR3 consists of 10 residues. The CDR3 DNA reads TGTGCCAGCGGGGAGCATGCGCAGTTTTTC. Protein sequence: CASGEHAQFF.

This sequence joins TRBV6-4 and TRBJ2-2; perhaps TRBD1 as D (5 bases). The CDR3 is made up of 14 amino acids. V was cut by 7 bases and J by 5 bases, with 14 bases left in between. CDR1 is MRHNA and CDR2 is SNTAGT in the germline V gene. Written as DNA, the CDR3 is TGTGCCAGCAAAAGGGGTAGTGATACCGGGGAGCTGTTTTTT. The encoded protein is CASKRGSDTGELFF.

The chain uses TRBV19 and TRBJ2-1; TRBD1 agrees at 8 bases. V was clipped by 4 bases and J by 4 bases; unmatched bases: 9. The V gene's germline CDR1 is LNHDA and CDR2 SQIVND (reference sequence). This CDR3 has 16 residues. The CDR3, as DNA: TGTGCCAGTAGTACTGGGGGACAGGCCACATACAATGAGCAGTTCTTC. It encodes CASSTGGQATYNEQFF.

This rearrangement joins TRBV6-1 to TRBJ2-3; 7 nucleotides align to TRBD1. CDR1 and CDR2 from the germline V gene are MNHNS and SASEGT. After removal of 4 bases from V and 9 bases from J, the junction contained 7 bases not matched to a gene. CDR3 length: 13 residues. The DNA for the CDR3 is TGTGCCAGCAGTGGGGACAGCGAGGAGACGCAGTATTTT. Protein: CASSGDSEETQYF.

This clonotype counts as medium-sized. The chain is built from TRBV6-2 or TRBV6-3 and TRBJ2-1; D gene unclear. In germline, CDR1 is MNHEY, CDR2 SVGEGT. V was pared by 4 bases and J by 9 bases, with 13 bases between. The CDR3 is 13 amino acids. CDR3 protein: CASSSVGRAEQFF. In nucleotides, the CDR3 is TGTGCCAGCAGTTCGGTAGGACGGGCTGAGCAGTTCTTC.

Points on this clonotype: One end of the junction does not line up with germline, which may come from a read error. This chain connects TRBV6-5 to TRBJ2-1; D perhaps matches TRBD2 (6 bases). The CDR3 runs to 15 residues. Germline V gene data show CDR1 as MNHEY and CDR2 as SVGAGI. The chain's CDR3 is CASRFSGTAGNVQFF. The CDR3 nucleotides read TGTGCCAGCAGATTCTCCGGGACTGCCGGAAATGTGCAGTTCTTC.

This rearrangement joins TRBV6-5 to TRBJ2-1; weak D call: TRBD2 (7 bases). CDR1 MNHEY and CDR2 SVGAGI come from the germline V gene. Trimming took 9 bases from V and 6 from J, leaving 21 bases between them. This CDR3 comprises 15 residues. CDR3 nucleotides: TGTGCCAGGAGATTCTCGGGGGCTAGCGGCAATGAGCAGTTCTTC. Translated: CARRFSGASGNEQFF.

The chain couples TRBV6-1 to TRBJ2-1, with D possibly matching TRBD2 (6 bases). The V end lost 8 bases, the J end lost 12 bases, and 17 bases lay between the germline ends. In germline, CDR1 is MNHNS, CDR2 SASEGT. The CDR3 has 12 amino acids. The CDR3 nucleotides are TGTGCCAGCGGACTGGGGACTGGTGCGCAGTTCTTC. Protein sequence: CASGLGTGAQFF.

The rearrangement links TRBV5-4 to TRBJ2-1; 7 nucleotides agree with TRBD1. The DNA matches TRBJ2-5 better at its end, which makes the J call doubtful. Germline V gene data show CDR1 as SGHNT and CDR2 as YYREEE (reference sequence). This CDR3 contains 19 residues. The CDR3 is CASSLAPTGVGRAQETQYF. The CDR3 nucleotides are TGTGCCAGCAGCTTGGCCCCCACAGGGGTAGGCAGGGCCCAAGAGACCCAGTACTTC.

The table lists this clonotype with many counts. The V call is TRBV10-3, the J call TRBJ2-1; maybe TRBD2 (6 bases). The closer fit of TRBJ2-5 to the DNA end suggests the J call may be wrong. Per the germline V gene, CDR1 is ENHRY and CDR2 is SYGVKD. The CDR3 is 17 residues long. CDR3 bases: TGTGCCATCAGTGACGTCGAGGAGGGTAGCTTAGCAGAGACCCAGTACTTC. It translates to CAISDVEEGSLAETQYF.

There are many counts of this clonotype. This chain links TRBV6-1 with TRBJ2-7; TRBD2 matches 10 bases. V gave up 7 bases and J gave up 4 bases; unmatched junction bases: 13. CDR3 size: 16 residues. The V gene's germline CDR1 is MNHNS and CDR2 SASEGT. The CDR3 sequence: CASKTGLAATLYEQYF. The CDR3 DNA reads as TGTGCCAGCAAGACAGGACTAGCGGCAACCCTTTACGAGCAGTACTTC.

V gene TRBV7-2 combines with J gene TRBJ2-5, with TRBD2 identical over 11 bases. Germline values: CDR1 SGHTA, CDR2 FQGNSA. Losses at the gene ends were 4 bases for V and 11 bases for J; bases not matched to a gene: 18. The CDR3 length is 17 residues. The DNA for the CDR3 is TGTGCCAGCAGCTCCCCTACCGGGACTAGCGGTTACAATGAGCAGTACTTC. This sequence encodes CASSSPTGTSGYNEQYF.

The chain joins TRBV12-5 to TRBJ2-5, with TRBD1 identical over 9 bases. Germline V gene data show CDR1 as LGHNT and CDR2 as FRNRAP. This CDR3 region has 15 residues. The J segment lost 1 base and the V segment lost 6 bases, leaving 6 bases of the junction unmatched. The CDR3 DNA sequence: TGTGCTAGTGGAACCGACAGGGGGACCCAAGAGACCCAGTACTTC. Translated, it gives CASGTDRGTQETQYF.

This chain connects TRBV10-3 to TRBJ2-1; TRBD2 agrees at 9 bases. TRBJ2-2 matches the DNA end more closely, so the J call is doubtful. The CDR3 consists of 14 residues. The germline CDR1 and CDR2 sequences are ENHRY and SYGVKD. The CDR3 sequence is CAISPGTSIKELFF. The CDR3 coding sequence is TGTGCCATCAGTCCCGGGACTAGCATCAAGGAGCTGTTTTTT.

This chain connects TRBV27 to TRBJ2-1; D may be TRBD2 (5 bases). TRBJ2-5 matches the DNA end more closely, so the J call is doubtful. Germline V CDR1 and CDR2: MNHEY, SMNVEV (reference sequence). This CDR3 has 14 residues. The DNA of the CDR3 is TGTGCCAGCAGTTTGGGCGGGTTCCCAGATACCCAGTACTTC. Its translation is CASSLGGFPDTQYF.

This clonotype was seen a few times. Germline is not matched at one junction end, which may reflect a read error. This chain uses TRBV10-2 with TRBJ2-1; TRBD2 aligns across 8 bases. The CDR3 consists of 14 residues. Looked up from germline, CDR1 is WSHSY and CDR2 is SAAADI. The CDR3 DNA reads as TGCGCCACCAGTTTAGCGGGGTCCTACAATGAGCAGTTCTTC. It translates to CATSLAGSYNEQFF.